This T cell receptor (beta chain) originates from a study of blood T cell repertoires in COVID-19. Background on the study: Collection of acute and convalescent COVID-19 samples took place in the United States, Italy and Spain. Nucleic acid was either cDNA or gDNA, and it came from T cells, B-cell-depleted T cells, or PBMCs.

Germline V CDR1 and CDR2: MNHEY, SMNVEV (reference sequence). The length of the CDR3 is 14 residues. With V trimmed by 5 bases and J by 4 bases, 4 bases remained unmatched. Per the authors' pipeline: Scientists estimated how many nucleated cells there were by amplifying reference gene primers. Generated by immunoSEQ multiplex PCR, the TCRdb table keeps only in-frame clones and is missing some. V and J calls and clone size come straight from that table; D and trimming were deduced from the DNA. The sample yields about 290,000 clones, 70% to 90% seen once. This clonotype was obtained from a woman aged 25-40 years with active or convalescent COVID-19. Sequences were obtained from peripheral blood. The V gene is TRBV27, the J gene TRBJ1-2; 10 bases align to TRBD1. The CDR3 nucleotides are TGTGCCAGCAGTGTAGACAGGGGGCGCTATGGCTACACCTTC. Protein product: CASSVDRGRYGYTF.